This T cell receptor beta chain was documented in a study of cytomegalovirus exposure and HLA in healthy donors. Study results and limitations: Researchers reportedly found TCR beta sequences accurately predicted most subjects' HLA-A and HLA-B alleles.

The primer mix had 60 Vbeta and 13 Jbeta primers. Sequencing used immunoSEQ multiplex PCR; TCRdb keeps in-frame clones, though not all of them. The sample has about 82,000 clones; 80% to 90% are singletons. A word on this clone: The antigen remains unidentified.

The donors, nominally healthy at sampling, likely had unrecorded immune exposures. CDR1 LNHNV and CDR2 YYDKDF come from the germline V gene (reference sequence). This CDR3 contains 21 residues. Trimming cost V 1 base and J 4 bases, with 31 bases left between them. The chain recombines TRBV15 with TRBJ1-2; D might be TRBD1 (6 bases). The source is a man between 18 and 29 years old in good health and CMV-seronegative. Sequenced input: PBMCs. CDR3 in amino acids: CATSRVPLDSRPLIPRYGYTF. CDR3 sequence (DNA): TGTGCCACCAGCAGAGTTCCGTTGGACAGCCGCCCGTTAATTCCCCGCTATGGCTACACCTTC.